These 10 T cell receptor beta chains were sequenced from one sample in a study of tumor-infiltrating lymphocytes in localized non-small cell lung cancer (dated by TCRdb to the early 2020s). The library was prepared using the immunoSEQ multiplex PCR assay. In TCRdb, the immuneACCESS table is reduced to in-frame sequences with V and J assigned. These tables do not hold every clone; where another copy was compared, an unresolved V gene accounts for under half, and the others remain unexplained. The sample profile shows some 10,000 clones; 63% of them were found once. The top ten clonotypes cover 9% to 9.5% of the sample. The sequencing input was lung tumor tissue. All receptors derive from a human donor with non-small cell lung cancer.

The rearrangement uses TRBV7-9 and TRBJ2-3, with D hard to call. Germline V gene sequence: CDR1 SEHNR, CDR2 FQNEAQ (reference sequence). The CDR3 is 13 amino acids. V gave up 2 bases and J gave up 4 bases, with 7 bases separating them. This CDR3 reads CASSLWGSDTQYF. The CDR3 DNA follows: TGTGCCAGCAGCTTATGGGGATCAGATACGCAGTATTTT.

V usage is TRBV7-8 and J usage is TRBJ2-2; D is undetermined. Deletions cut 1 base from V and 5 bases from J, with 8 bases between. Per germline, CDR1 SGHVS and CDR2 FQNEAQ. CDR3 length equals 14 residues. The CDR3 DNA reads TGTGCCAGCAGCTTAGTAGGGCAGACCGGGGAGCTGTTTTTT. This gives the protein CASSLVGQTGELFF.

V is TRBV7-2 and J is TRBJ2-1; 7 nucleotides align to TRBD2. CDR1 and CDR2 (germline): SGHTA, FQGNSA. Trimming at V came to 2 bases and at J to 1 base, leaving 2 bases not matched to a gene. The CDR3 runs to 15 residues. CDR3 residues: CASSLQRGSYNEQFF. CDR3 coding DNA: TGTGCCAGCAGCTTACAGCGGGGTTCCTACAATGAGCAGTTCTTC.

The V gene is TRBV29-1, the J gene TRBJ2-4; 7 bases match TRBD2. Germline CDR1 SQVTM, CDR2 ANQGSEA. The CDR3 is made up of 13 amino acids. V was pared by 4 bases and J by 7 bases, with 7 bases of the junction left unmatched. The CDR3 sequence is CSVVGAGRNIQYF. DNA of the CDR3: TGCAGCGTTGTCGGAGCGGGACGGAACATTCAGTACTTC.

This clone appeared a single time. The chain combines TRBV29-1 with TRBJ2-5, with TRBD1 as a possible D gene (5 bases). The germline V gene has CDR1 SQVTM and CDR2 ANQGSEA. Trimming left V 3 bases short and J 1 base short, with 9 bases between. The CDR3 has 13 residues. CDR3 sequence (DNA): TGCAGCGTTGACGCGCAGGGCCAAGAGACCCAGTACTTC. Its protein is CSVDAQGQETQYF.

This clone was recorded once. The chain employs TRBV7-2 and TRBJ2-7, with D perhaps matching TRBD1 (5 bases). Trimming took 1 base from V and 6 from J, leaving 7 bases between them. Per the germline V gene, CDR1 is SGHTA and CDR2 is FQGNSA. The CDR3 covers 12 residues. Written as DNA, the CDR3 is TGTGCCAGCAGCTTAGATGACAGCGAGCAGTACTTC. This codes for CASSLDDSEQYF.

This clone occurred a few times. The chain couples TRBV5-6 to TRBJ2-2, with TRBD2 matching over 7 bases. After removal of 4 bases from V and 10 bases from J, the junction contained 22 bases not matched to a gene. Germline assignment: CDR1 SGHDT and CDR2 YYEEEE. The CDR3 has 18 amino acids. CDR3 DNA sequence: TGTGCCAGCAGCCTATGGATTAACCCTGGGAAGAGCGGGGAGGAGCTGTTTTTT. Translation: CASSLWINPGKSGEELFF.

This chain connects TRBV5-1 to TRBJ2-3; D gene uncertain. CDR1 and CDR2 from the germline V gene are SGHRS and YFSETQ. CDR3 length: 12 amino acids. Trimming cost V 3 bases and J 1 base, with 3 bases left between them. The CDR3 protein is CASSSRTDTQYF. The CDR3 nucleotides read TGCGCCAGCAGCTCCCGCACAGATACGCAGTATTTT.

The rearrangement uses TRBV5-1 and TRBJ1-4; D is ambiguous. V was cut by 4 bases and J by 0 bases, with 7 bases left in between. Germline CDR1 and CDR2: SGHRS and YFSETQ. This CDR3 region has 14 residues. DNA of the CDR3: TGCGCCAGCAGCCCCAGGACAACTAATGAAAAACTGTTTTTT. This translates into CASSPRTTNEKLFF.

V usage is TRBV7-2 and J usage is TRBJ2-7, with 7 bases matching TRBD1. The CDR3 runs to 15 residues. Trimming cost V 6 bases and J 2 bases; bases outside gene matches: 10. Germline CDR1 SGHTA, CDR2 FQGNSA. CDR3 residues: CASSHRDSQAYEQYF. As DNA, the CDR3 is TGTGCCAGCAGTCATAGGGACAGTCAAGCCTACGAGCAGTACTTC. Variable domain in full (rest from reference TRBV7-2 and TRBJ2-7): GAGVSQSPSNKVTEKGKDVELRCDPISGHTALYWYRQSLGQGLEFLIYFQGNSAPDKSGLPSDRFSAERTGGSVSTLTIQRTQQEDSAVYLCASSHRDSQAYEQYFGPGTRLTVT.